A single sample gave rise to the 8 T cell receptor beta chains below, sequenced in a study of cytomegalovirus exposure and HLA in healthy donors. The PCR ran on 60 Vbeta and 13 Jbeta primers. Profiled with immunoSEQ multiplex PCR; TCRdb holds only in-frame clones, not every one. The repertoire holds approximately 160,000 clones, with over 70% as singletons. Sequencing was performed on PBMCs. Receptor source: a male donor in good health and CMV-seropositive.

V and J are TRBV2 and TRBJ2-3; 11 bases agree with TRBD2. Germline trimming cut 2 bases from V and 1 base from J; bases unmatched to any gene: 11. This CDR3 is built from 19 residues. Germline assignment: CDR1 SNHLY and CDR2 FYNNEI. Here the CDR3 DNA reads TGTGCCAGCAGTGAAAGGCTAGCGGGGGGCTCAGGTCGCACAGATACGCAGTATTTT. This codes for CASSERLAGGSGRTDTQYF.

This chain connects TRBV30 to TRBJ2-3, with 11 bases that match TRBD2. The germline CDR1 and CDR2 sequences are GTSNPN and SVGIG (reference sequence). With 0 bases clipped from V and 11 bases from J, the junction kept 7 bases outside the gene matches. This CDR3 comprises 14 residues. In DNA form, the CDR3 reads TGTGCCTGGAGTGTGCTAGCGGGGGGAGAGGAGCAGTATTTT. Amino acid sequence: CAWSVLAGGEEQYF.

The rearrangement links TRBV10-2 to TRBJ2-3, with 7 bases aligning to TRBD2. J was trimmed by 7 bases and V by 0 bases; bases with no gene match: 7. The CDR3 has 15 amino acids. CDR1 and CDR2 from the germline V gene are WSHSY and SAAADI. The CDR3 loop reads CASSESAQGGNTQYF. The CDR3 DNA follows: TGCGCCAGCAGTGAGTCGGCGCAGGGAGGGAATACGCAGTATTTT.

This chain links TRBV7-2 with TRBJ1-3; perhaps TRBD1 as D (6 bases). Germline CDR1 SGHTA, CDR2 FQGNSA. Trimming took 2 bases from V and 5 from J, leaving 10 bases between them. This CDR3 is built from 14 residues. The CDR3 loop reads CASSLTGMRNTIYF. The CDR3 DNA is TGTGCCAGCAGCTTAACAGGGATGAGAAACACCATATATTTT.

The chain carries TRBV5-8 and TRBJ2-5; TRBD2 might be the D (6 bases). There are 18 residues in the CDR3. Germline V gene lookup returns CDR1 SGHTS and CDR2 YDEGEE. The germline V and J ends were trimmed by 2 bases and 2 bases, with 22 bases remaining between them. As DNA, the CDR3 is TGTGCCAGCAGCTTTGGGTTTGGCGTGGGGGGAATACAAGAGACCCAGTACTTC. Its translation: CASSFGFGVGGIQETQYF.

The rearrangement links TRBV6-5 to TRBJ2-1; 8 nucleotides line up with TRBD1. This CDR3 region has 15 residues. V lost 4 bases to trimming and J lost 4 bases; unmatched junction nucleotides: 6. Germline-derived CDR1 and CDR2 are MNHEY and SVGAGI. This CDR3 reads CASSSGTGTYNEQFF. The CDR3 coding sequence is TGTGCCAGCAGTTCCGGGACAGGTACATACAATGAGCAGTTCTTC.

This chain uses TRBV6-5 with TRBJ1-2; 7 bases line up with TRBD1. The junction had 13 bases not matched to a gene; V was cut back by 10 bases and J by 8 bases. CDR3 size: 13 residues. Germline CDR1 is MNHEY and CDR2 is SVGAGI. CDR3 in amino acids: CATALRQGGGYTF. The DNA of the CDR3 is TGTGCCACCGCCCTCCGACAGGGAGGAGGCTACACCTTC.

The chain is built from TRBV2 and TRBJ2-7; no firm D call. Per the germline V gene, CDR1 is SNHLY and CDR2 is FYNNEI. The length of the CDR3 is 14 residues. V was trimmed by 4 bases and J by 2 bases, leaving 12 bases between them. This CDR3 reads CASSGLGSPYEQYF. The CDR3 DNA reads as TGTGCCAGCAGTGGGCTAGGATCTCCCTACGAGCAGTACTTC.